This T cell receptor beta chain emerged from a study of T cell responses to AZD1222 COVID-19 vaccine (dated by TCRdb to the early 2020s). Background on the whole study: TCR sequencing was performed for about 240 trial participants, of whom 207 were given two doses of AZD1222 and about 25 were given two doses of MenACWY control vaccine. Enrollment into the trials was organized by age into subgroups of 18-55, 56-69 and 70-plus years, and those subgroups contained roughly 150, 30 and 60 TCR-sequenced participants, respectively.

Results the study describes overall, beyond this receptor: Conclusions about previously exposed vaccinees are limited, since just 6 or 7 AZD1222 recipients were seropositive for SARS-CoV-2 at baseline. A significant rise in spike-specific TCR breadth and depth was observed after two AZD1222 doses relative to day 0 and relative to MenACWY recipients. Participants were mostly white British, with more females than males. The authors suggested clonal diversity may have been underestimated. In the small 56-69-year group, the increase in depth fell short of significance, most likely because of low power. No day 14 peak-response samples were available, so repertoires were characterized only after the peak T cell response. The whole spike protein was spanned by vaccine-associated CD4 TCRs, and dominant responses were seen in regions 160-218 and 743-854. Reportedly, almost half of the unique spike-specific TCRs recognized epitopes lying outside the regions that are mutated in the B.1.351 and B.1.1.7 variants.

The CDR3 has 14 amino acids, counting the end cysteine and phenylalanine. Only the CDR3 portion is preserved as DNA: 42 bases, with reading frame beginning at the first base. Based on the germline V gene, the CDR1 and CDR2 sequences are MRHNA and SNTAGT. Trimming takes 3 bases off V and 6 bases off J; junction bases not matched to a gene: 4. The CDR3 regions of human TCRbeta chains were subjected to immunosequencing. Turning to the authors' computational methods: TCRs in the repertoires were compared against a reference library of SARS-CoV-2-specific TCRs that had been generated with the MIRA antigen-specificity platform. Breadth meant the fraction of unique TCRs that were SARS-CoV-2-associated, whereas depth meant the fraction of total T cells that were SARS-CoV-2-associated. Using the MIRA data, each spike-specific TCR was mapped to the spike region that the TCR reacts to and placed in a CD4 or CD8 class. Log10-transformed breadth and depth values were compared by one-way ANOVA with Sidak's multiple comparisons tests. The table comes from immuneACCESS by way of TCRdb, which keeps in-frame sequences with V and J called. Part of the clones is missing from these tables; in studies checked, under half for an unresolved V gene and the rest for unknown reasons. D and trimming were read from the DNA, whereas the V and J calls and clone size are those reported in that table. Present in this sample are approximately 110,000 clones, about nine tenths of which were seen just once. The ten largest clones take up more than 6% of the sample.

The time point label for this specimen denotes: about 28 days (+/-7) after the second vaccine dose. Because spike-specific TCR depth and breadth did not differ between the two schedules, AZD1222 recipients who got a second dose at roughly 4 weeks were pooled with those who got a second dose at roughly 12 weeks. Samples from vaccinated people were obtained from the UK trials COV001 and COV002, which included a single-blind randomized controlled phase 2/3 trial of AZD1222 (ChAdOx1 nCoV-19) in healthy adults. For TCRbeta chain sequencing, PBMC samples from trial participants were taken at day 0 and at day 28 after the second dose. About this clone itself: Its target antigen remains unknown. No much larger clonotype is one base removed from it; base qualities were not supplied.

Source: peripheral blood, taken 28 days after the second AZD1222 dose. The V gene is TRBV6-4 and the J gene is TRBJ2-1; TRBD2 agrees with 8 junctional bases. The TCR originated in an adult who received the AZD1222 COVID-19 vaccine. CDR3 sequence: CASSEAGGGNEQFF. The nucleotide sequence reads TGTGCCAGCAGTGAGGCGGGGGGCGGCAATGAGCAGTTCTTC.